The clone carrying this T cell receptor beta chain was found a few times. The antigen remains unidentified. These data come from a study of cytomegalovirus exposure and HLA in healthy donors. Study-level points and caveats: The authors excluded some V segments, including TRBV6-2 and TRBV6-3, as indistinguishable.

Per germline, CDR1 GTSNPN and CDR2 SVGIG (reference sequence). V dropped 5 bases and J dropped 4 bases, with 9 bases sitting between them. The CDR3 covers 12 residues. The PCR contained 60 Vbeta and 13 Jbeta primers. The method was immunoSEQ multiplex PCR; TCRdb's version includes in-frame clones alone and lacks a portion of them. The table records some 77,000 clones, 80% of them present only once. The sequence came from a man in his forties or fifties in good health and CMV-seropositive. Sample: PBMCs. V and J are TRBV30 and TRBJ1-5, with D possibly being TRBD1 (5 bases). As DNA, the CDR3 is TGTGCCTGGTGCAGGGAAAATCAGCCCCAGCATTTT. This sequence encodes CAWCRENQPQHF.